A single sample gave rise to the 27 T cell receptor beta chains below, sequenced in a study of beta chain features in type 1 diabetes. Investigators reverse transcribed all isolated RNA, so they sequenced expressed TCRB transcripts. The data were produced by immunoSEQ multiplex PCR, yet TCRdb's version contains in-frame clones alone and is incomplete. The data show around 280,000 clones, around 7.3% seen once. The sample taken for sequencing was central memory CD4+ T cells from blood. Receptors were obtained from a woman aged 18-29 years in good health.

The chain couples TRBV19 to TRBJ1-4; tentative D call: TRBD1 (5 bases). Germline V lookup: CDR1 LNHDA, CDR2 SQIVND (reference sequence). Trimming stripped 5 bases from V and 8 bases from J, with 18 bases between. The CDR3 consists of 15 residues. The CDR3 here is CASSEPGYRWEKLFF. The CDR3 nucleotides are TGTGCCAGTAGTGAACCAGGGTATAGGTGGGAAAAACTGTTTTTT.

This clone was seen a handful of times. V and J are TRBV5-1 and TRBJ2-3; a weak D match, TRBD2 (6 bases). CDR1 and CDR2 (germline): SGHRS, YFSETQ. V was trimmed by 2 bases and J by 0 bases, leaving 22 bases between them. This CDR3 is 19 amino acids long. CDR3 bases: TGCGCCAGCAGCTTAGCCTATCCGGGACGGAGGGGTAGCACAGATACGCAGTATTTT. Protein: CASSLAYPGRRGSTDTQYF.

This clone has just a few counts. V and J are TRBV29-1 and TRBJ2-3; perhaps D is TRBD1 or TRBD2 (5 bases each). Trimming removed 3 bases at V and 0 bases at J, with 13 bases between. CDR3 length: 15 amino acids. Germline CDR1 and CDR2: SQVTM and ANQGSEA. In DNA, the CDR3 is TGCAGCGTTGATGGGAGCGCAGGGAGCACAGATACGCAGTATTTT. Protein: CSVDGSAGSTDTQYF.

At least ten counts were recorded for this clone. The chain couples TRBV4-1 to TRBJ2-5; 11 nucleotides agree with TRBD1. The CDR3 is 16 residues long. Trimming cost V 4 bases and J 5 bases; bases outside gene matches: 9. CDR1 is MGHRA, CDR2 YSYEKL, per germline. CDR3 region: CASSPARGQGVETQYF. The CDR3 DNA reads TGCGCCAGCAGCCCCGCGAGGGGACAGGGGGTGGAGACCCAGTACTTC.

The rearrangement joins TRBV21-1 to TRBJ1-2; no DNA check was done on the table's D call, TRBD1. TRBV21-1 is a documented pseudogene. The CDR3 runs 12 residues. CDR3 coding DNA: TGTGCCAGCAGCAAACAGGGGGCATGGGACACCTTC. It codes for CASSKQGAWDTF.

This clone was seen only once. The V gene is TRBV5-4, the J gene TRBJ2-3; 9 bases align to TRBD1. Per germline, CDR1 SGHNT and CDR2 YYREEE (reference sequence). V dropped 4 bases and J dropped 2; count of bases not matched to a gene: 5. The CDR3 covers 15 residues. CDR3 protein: CASSMDRGLTDTQYF. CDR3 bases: TGTGCCAGCAGCATGGACAGGGGACTCACAGATACGCAGTATTTT. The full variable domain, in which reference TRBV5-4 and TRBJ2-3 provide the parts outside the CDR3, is ETGVTQSPTHLIKTRGQQVTLRCSSQSGHNTVSWYQQALGQGPQFIFQYYREEENGRGNFPPRFSGLQFPNYSSELNVNALELDDSALYLCASSMDRGLTDTQYFGPGTRLTVL.

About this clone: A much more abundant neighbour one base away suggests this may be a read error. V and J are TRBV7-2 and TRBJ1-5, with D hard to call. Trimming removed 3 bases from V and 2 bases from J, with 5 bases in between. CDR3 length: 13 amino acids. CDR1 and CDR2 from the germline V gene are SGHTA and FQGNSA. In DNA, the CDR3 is TGTGCCAGCAGCTTCGCGGGCAATCAGCCCCAGCATTTT. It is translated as CASSFAGNQPQHF.

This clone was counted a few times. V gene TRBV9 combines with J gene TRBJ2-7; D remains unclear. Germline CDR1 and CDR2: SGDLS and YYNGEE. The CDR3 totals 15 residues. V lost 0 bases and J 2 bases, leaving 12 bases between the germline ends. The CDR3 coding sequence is TGTGCCAGCAGCGTAGGCGGTGAGGTACCCTACGAGCAGTACTTC. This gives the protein CASSVGGEVPYEQYF.

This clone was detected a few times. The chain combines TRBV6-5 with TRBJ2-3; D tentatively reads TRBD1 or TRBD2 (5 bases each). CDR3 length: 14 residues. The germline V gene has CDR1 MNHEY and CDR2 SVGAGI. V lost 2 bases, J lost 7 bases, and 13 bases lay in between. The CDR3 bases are TGTGCCAGCAGTTACGACCCGGGACGCCATACGCAGTATTTT. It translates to CASSYDPGRHTQYF.

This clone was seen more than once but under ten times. In nucleotides, the CDR3 is TGCGCCAGCAGCCGAGATCAGGGGGCACGTGAAGCTTTCTTT. As protein: CASSRDQGAREAFF. The chain employs TRBV4-3 and TRBJ1-1; 8 bases match TRBD1. Germline CDR1 reads LGHNA; CDR2 reads YSLEER. The CDR3 spans 14 residues. V gave up 4 bases and J gave up 7 bases; unmatched junction bases: 8.

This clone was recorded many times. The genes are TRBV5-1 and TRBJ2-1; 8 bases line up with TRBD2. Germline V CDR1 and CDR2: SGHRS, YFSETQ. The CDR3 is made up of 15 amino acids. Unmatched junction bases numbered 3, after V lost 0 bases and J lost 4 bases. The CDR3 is CASSLAGGDYNEQFF. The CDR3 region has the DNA TGCGCCAGCAGCTTGGCGGGAGGGGATTACAATGAGCAGTTCTTC. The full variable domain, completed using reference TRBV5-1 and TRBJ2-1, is KAGVTQTPRYLIKTRGQQVTLSCSPISGHRSVSWYQQTPGQGLQFLFEYFSETQRNKGNFPGRFSGRQFSNSRSEMNVSTLELGDSALYLCASSLAGGDYNEQFFGPGTRLTVL.

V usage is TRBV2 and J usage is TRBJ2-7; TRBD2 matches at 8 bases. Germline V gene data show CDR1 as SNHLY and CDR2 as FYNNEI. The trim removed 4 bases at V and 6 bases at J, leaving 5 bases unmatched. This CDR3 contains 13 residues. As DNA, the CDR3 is TGTGCCAGCAGTGGCCGGGAGGGCCTCGAGCAGTACTTC. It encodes CASSGREGLEQYF.

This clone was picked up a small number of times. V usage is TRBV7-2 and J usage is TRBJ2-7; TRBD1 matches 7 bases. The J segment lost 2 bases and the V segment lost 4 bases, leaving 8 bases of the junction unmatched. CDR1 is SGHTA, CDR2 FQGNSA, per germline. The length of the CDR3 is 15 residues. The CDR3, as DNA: TGTGCCAGCAGCTCGTACCTAGGGACAGCCTACGAGCAGTACGTC. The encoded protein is CASSSYLGTAYEQYV.

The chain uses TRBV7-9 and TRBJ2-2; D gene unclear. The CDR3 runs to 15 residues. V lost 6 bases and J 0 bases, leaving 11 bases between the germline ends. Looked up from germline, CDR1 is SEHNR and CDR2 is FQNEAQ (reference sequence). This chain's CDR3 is CASSLSNTNTGELFF. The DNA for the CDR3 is TGTGCCAGCAGTCTTTCCAACACGAACACCGGGGAGCTGTTTTTT. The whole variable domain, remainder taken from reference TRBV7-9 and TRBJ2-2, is DTGVSQNPRHKITKRGQNVTFRCDPISEHNRLYWYRQTLGQGPEFLTYFQNEAQLEKSRLLSDRFSAERPKGSFSTLEIQRTEQGDSAMYLCASSLSNTNTGELFFGEGSRLTVL.

The CDR3 nucleotides read TGTGCCAGCAGCTCGTTCGAACAGCCCCAGCATTTT. This encodes CASSSFEQPQHF. The rearrangement uses TRBV7-8 and TRBJ1-5, with D uncertain. Germline assignment: CDR1 SGHVS and CDR2 FQNEAQ. The V and J ends lost 4 bases and 7 bases respectively, with 8 bases between them. The CDR3 length is 12 residues.

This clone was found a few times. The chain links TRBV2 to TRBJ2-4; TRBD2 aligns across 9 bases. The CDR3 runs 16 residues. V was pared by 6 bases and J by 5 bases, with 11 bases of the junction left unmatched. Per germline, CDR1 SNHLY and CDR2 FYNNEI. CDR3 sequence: CASRKGLALTENIQYF. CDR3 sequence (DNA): TGTGCCAGCAGAAAGGGACTAGCATTGACGGAAAACATTCAGTACTTC.

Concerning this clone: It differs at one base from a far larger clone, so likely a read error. In DNA form, the CDR3 reads TGTGCCAGCAGCCATGTGGACAACTATGGCTACACCTTC. Translating gives CASSHVDNYGYTF. The rearrangement uses TRBV4-2 and TRBJ1-2; no reliable D call. This CDR3 has 13 residues. Germline V gives CDR1 LGHNA, CDR2 YNFKEQ. Trimming left V 3 bases short and J 2 bases short, with 7 bases between.

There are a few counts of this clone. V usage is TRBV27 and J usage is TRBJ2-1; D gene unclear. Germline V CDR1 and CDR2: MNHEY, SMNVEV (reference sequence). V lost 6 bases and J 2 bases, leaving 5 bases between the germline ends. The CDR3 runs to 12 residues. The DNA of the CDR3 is TGTGCCAGCAGCCGGCCCTACAATGAGCAGTTCTTC. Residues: CASSRPYNEQFF.

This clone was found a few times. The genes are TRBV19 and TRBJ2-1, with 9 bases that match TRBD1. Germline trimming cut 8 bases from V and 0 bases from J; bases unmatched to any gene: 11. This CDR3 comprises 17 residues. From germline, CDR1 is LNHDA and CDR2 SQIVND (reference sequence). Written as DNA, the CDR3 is TGTGCCAGTTCTCCGGGGGGACAGGGCCTCTCCTACAATGAGCAGTTCTTC. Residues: CASSPGGQGLSYNEQFF.

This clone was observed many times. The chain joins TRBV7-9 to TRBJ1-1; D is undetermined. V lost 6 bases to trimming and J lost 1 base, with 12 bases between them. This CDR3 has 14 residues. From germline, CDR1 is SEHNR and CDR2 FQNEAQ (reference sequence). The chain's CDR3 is CASSPQGSNTEAFF. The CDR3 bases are TGTGCCAGCAGTCCTCAAGGGTCGAACACTGAAGCTTTCTTT.

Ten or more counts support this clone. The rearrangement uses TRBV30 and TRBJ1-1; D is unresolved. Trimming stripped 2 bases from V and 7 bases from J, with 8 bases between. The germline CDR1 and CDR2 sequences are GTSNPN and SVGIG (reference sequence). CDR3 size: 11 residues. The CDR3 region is CAWSMGNEAFF. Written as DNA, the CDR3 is TGTGCCTGGAGTATGGGAAATGAAGCTTTCTTT.

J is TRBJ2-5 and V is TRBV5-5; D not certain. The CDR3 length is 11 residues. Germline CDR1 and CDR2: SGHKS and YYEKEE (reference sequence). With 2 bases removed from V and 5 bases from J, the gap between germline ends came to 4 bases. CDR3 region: CASSFGETQYF. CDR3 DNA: TGTGCCAGCAGCTTCGGGGAGACCCAGTACTTC.

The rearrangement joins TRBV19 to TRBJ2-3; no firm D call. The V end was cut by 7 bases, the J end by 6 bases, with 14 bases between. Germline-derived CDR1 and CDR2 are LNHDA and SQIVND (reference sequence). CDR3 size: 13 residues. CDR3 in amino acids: CASIGPIEDTQYF. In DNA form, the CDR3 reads TGTGCCAGTATTGGCCCCATTGAGGATACGCAGTATTTT.

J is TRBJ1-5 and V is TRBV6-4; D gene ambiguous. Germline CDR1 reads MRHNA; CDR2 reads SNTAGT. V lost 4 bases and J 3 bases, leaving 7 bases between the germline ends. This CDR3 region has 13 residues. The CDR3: CASSAGSNQPQHF. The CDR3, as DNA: TGTGCCAGCAGTGCAGGTTCCAATCAGCCCCAGCATTTT.

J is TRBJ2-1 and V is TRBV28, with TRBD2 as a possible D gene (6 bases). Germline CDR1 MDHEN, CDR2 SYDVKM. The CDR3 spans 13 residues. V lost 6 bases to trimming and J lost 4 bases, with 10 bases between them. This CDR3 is CASSRDFYNEQFF. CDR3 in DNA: TGTGCCAGCAGCCGGGACTTTTACAATGAGCAGTTCTTC.

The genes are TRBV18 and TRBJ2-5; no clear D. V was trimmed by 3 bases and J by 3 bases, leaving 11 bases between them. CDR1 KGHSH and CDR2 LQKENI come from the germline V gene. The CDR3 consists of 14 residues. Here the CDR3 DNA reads TGTGCCAGCTCACCCCCAGACGGAGAAGAGACCCAGTACTTC. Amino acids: CASSPPDGEETQYF.

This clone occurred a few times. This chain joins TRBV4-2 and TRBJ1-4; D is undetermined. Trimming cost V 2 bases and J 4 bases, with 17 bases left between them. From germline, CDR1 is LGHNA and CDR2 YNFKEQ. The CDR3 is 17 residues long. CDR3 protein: CASSQPPGKHINEKLFF. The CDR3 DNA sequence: TGTGCCAGCAGCCAACCGCCTGGGAAACACATTAATGAAAAACTGTTTTTT.